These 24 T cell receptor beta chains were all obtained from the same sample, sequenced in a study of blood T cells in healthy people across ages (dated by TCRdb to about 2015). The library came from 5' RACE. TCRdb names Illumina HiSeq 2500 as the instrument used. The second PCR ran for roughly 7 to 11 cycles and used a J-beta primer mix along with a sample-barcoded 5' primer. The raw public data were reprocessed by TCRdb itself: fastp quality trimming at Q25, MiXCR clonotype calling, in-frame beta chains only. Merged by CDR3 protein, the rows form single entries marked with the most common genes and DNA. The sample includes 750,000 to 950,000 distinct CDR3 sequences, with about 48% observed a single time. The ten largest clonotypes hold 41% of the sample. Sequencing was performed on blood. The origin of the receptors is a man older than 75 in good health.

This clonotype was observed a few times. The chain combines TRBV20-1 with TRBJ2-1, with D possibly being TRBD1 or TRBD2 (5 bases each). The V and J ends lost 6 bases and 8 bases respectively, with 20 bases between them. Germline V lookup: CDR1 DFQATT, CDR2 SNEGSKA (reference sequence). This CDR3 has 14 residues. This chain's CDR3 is CSAWDGYRPDEQFF. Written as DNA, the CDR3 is TGCAGTGCCTGGGACGGCTATCGTCCCGATGAGCAGTTCTTC.

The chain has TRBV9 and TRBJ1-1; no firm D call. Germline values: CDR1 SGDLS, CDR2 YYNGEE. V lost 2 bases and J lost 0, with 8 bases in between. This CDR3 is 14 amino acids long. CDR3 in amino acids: CASSVLGLNTEAFF. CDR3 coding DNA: TGTGCCAGCAGCGTTCTGGGGTTGAACACTGAAGCTTTCTTT.

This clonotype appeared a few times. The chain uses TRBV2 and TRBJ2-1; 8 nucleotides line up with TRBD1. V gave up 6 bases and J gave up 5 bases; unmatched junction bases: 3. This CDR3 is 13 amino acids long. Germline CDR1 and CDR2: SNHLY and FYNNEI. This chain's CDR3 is CASRGTGDNEQFF. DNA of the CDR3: TGTGCCAGCAGAGGGACAGGCGACAATGAGCAGTTCTTC. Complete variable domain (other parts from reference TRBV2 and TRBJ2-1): EPEVTQTPSHQVTQMGQEVILRCVPISNHLYFYWYRQILGQKVEFLVSFYNNEISEKSEIFDDQFSVERPDGSNFTLKIRSTKLEDSAMYFCASRGTGDNEQFFGPGTRLTVL.

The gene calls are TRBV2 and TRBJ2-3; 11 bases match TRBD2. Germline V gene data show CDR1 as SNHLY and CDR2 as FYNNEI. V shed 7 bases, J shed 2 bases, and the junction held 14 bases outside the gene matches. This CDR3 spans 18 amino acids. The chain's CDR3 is CASIQEGRLAGLTDTQYF. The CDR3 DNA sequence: TGTGCCAGCATCCAAGAGGGGCGACTAGCGGGGCTCACAGATACGCAGTATTTT.

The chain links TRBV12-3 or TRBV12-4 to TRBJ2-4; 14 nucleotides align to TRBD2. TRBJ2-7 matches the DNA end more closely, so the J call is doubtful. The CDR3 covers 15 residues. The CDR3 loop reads CASSKGTSGGDEQYF. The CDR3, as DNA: TGTGCCAGCAGTAAGGGGACTAGCGGGGGCGACGAGCAGTACTTC.

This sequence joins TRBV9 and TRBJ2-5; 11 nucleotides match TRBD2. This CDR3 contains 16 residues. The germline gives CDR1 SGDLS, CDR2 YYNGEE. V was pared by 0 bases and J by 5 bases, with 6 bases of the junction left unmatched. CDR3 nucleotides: TGTGCCAGCAGCGTAGGGGCTAGCGGGAGGCAGGAGACCCAGTACTTC. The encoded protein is CASSVGASGRQETQYF. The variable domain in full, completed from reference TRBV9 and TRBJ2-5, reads DSGVTQTPKHLITATGQRVTLRCSPRSGDLSVYWYQQSLDQGLQFLIQYYNGEERAKGNILERFSAQQFPDLHSELNLSSLELGDSALYFCASSVGASGRQETQYFGPGTRLLVL.

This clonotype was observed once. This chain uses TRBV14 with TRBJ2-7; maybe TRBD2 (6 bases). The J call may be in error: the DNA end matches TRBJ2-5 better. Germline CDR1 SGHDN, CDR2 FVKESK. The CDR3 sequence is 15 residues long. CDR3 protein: CASSDRDSVQETQYF. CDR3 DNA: TGTGCCAGCAGCGACCGGGACTCTGTACAAGAGACCCAGTACTTC.

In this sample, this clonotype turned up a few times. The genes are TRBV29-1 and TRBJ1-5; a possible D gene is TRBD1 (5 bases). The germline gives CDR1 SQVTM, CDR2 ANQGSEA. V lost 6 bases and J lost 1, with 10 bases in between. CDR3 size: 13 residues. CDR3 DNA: TGCAGCGTCGCGCAGGGAAGCAATCAGCCCCAGCATTTT. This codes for CSVAQGSNQPQHF.

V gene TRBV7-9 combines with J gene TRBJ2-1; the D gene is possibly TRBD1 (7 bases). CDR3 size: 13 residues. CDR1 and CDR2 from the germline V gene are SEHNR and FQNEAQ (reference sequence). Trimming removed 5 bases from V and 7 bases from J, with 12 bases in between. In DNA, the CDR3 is TGTGCCAGCAGCCTGGAGGGGGCGAATGAGCAGTTCTTC. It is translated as CASSLEGANEQFF.

The CDR3: CSARDNRGPSSYNEQFF. The CDR3 DNA sequence: TGCAGTGCTAGAGACAACAGGGGGCCTAGCTCCTACAATGAGCAGTTCTTC. V is TRBV20-1 and J is TRBJ2-1; 9 nucleotides align to TRBD1. The germline V gene has CDR1 DFQATT and CDR2 SNEGSKA (reference sequence). The CDR3 totals 17 residues. The trim removed 0 bases at V and 0 bases at J, leaving 6 bases unmatched.

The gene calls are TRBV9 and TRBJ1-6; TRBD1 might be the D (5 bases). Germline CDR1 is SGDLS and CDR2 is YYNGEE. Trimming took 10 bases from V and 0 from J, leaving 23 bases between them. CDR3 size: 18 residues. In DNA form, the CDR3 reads TGTGCCTCCGGGGGGGGGACGGCGATAAGCTCCTATAATTCACCCCTCCACTTT. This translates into CASGGGTAISSYNSPLHF.

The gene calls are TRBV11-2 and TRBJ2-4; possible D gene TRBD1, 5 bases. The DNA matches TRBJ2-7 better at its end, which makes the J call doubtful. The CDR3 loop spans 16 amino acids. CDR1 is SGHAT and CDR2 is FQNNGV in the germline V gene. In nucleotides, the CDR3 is TGTGCCAGCAGCCAAGCACAGACAGTCAGGTCCTACGAGCAGTACTTC. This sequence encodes CASSQAQTVRSYEQYF.

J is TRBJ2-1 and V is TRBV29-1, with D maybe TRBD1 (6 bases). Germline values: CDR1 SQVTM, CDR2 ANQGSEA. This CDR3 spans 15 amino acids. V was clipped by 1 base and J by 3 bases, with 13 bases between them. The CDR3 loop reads CSVEGGRGLYNEQFF. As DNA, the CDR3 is TGCAGCGTTGAAGGGGGCAGGGGCCTCTACAATGAGCAGTTCTTC.

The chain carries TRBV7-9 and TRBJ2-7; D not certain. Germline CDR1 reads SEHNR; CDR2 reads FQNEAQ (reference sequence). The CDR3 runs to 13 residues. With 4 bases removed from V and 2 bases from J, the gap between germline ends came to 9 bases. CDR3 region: CASSYGSPYEQYF. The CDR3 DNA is TGTGCCAGCAGCTACGGGTCCCCCTACGAGCAGTACTTC.

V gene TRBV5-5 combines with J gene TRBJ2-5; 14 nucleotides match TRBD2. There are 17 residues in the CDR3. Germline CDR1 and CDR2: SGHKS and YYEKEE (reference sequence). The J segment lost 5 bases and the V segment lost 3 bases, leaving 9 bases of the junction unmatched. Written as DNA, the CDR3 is TGTGCCAGCAGCTCGGGGGGACTAGCGGGAGTTAGTGAGACCCAGTACTTC. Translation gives CASSSGGLAGVSETQYF.

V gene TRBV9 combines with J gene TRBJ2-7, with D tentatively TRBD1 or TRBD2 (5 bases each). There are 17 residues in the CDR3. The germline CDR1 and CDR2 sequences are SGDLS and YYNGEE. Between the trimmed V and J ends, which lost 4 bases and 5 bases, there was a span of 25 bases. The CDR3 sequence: CASSTRDGTGLIHEQYF. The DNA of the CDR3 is TGTGCCAGCAGCACCCGGGACGGAACCGGACTCATCCACGAGCAGTACTTC.

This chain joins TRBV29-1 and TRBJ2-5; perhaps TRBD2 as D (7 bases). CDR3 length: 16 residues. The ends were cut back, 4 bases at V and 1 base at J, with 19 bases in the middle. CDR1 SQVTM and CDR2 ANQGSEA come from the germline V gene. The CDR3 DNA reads TGCAGCGTTGCAGTCCCGAGGGGGGGAACCCAAGAGACCCAGTACTTC. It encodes CSVAVPRGGTQETQYF.

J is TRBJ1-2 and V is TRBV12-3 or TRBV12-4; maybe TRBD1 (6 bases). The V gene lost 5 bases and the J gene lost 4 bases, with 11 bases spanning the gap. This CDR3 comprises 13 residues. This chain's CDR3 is CASSVGQIYGYTF. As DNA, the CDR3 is TGTGCCAGCAGTGTCGGACAGATCTATGGCTACACCTTC.

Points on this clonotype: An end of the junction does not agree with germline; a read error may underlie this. This CDR3 reads CVSSQEAFYNEQFF. Written as DNA, the CDR3 is TGCGTCAGCAGCCAAGAGGCCTTCTACAATGAGCAGTTCTTC. The chain couples TRBV4-1 to TRBJ2-1, with D unresolved. CDR3 length equals 14 residues. Per germline, CDR1 MGHRA and CDR2 YSYEKL.

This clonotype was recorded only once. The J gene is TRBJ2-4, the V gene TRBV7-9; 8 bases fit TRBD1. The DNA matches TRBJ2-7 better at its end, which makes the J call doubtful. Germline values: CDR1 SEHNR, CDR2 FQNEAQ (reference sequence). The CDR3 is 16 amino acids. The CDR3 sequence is CASSKRGMTGAYEQYF. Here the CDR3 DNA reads TGTGCCAGCAGCAAAAGGGGGATGACAGGGGCCTACGAGCAGTACTTC.

CDR3 bases: TGTGCCAGCAGCCCCGTGACTGGGATTAATAGCGAGCAGTACTTC. This gives the protein CASSPVTGINSEQYF. The chain joins TRBV7-2 to TRBJ2-7; D gene unclear. V lost 5 bases, J lost 6 bases, and 20 bases lay in between. Germline values: CDR1 SGHTA, CDR2 FQGNSA. CDR3 length: 15 residues.

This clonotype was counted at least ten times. CDR3 coding DNA: TGCAGTGCTAGGTGGGGGACAGGGAATGAGCAGTTCTTC. Translation gives CSARWGTGNEQFF. V is TRBV20-1 and J is TRBJ2-1, with 9 bases that match TRBD1. V was clipped by 3 bases and J by 7 bases; unmatched bases: 4. The length of the CDR3 is 13 residues. The germline V gene encodes CDR1 DFQATT and CDR2 SNEGSKA (reference sequence).

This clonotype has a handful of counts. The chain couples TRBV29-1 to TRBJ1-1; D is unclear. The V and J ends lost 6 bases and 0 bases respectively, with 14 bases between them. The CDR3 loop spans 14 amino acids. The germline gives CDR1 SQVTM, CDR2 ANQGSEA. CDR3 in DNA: TGCAGCGTGGGTGCTGACGGTATGAACACTGAAGCTTTCTTT. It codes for CSVGADGMNTEAFF.

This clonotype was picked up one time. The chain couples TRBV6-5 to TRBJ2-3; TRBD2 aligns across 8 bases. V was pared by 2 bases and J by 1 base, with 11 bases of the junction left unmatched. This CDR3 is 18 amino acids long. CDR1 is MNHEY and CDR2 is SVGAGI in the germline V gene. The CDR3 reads CASSYRTSRRLGTDTQYF. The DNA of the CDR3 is TGTGCCAGCAGTTACAGGACTAGCCGACGTCTTGGCACAGATACGCAGTATTTT.